Shown below are 10 T cell receptor beta chains from a single sample sequenced in a study of blood T cell repertoires in COVID-19. Produced via immunoSEQ multiplex PCR; TCRdb's table is partial and in-frame only. The data show about 390,000 clones, with about 86% seen just once and about 9.4% held by the top ten. The sequencing input was PBMCs or T cells enriched from blood (not recorded which). These receptors originate from a woman between 45 and 65 years old who had recovered from COVID-19.

The chain has TRBV4-1 and TRBJ1-1; TRBD1 matches 9 bases. After removal of 3 bases from V and 7 bases from J, the junction contained 12 bases not matched to a gene. The CDR3 loop spans 16 amino acids. Germline CDR1 is MGHRA and CDR2 is YSYEKL. The CDR3 is CASSHIEGDREGEAFF. The CDR3 coding sequence is TGCGCCAGCAGCCACATCGAGGGGGACAGGGAAGGTGAAGCTTTCTTT.

The V and J genes are TRBV4-2 and TRBJ1-2; no firm D call. Trimming shortened V by 0 bases and J by 4 bases, and 12 bases separated the two germline ends. Germline lookup yields CDR1 LGHNA and CDR2 YNFKEQ. There are 15 residues in the CDR3. The CDR3 protein is CASSQDEQTTYGYTF. CDR3 sequence (DNA): TGTGCCAGCAGCCAAGATGAGCAGACAACCTATGGCTACACCTTC.

This chain uses TRBV19 with TRBJ2-5; 11 nucleotides align to TRBD1. The germline V gene encodes CDR1 LNHDA and CDR2 SQIVND (reference sequence). V lost 3 bases to trimming and J lost 5 bases; unmatched junction nucleotides: 2. The CDR3 loop spans 14 amino acids. The CDR3 spells CASSMDRGQETQYF. The CDR3 DNA follows: TGTGCCAGTAGTATGGACAGGGGGCAGGAGACCCAGTACTTC.

This sequence joins TRBV7-2 and TRBJ1-6, with TRBD1 matching 7 bases. The CDR3 extends over 15 amino acids. The germline gives CDR1 SGHTA, CDR2 FQGNSA. Losses at the gene ends were 2 bases for V and 6 bases for J; bases not matched to a gene: 4. Here the CDR3 DNA reads TGTGCCAGCAGCTTATTTACAGGGGTTAATTCACCCCTCCACTTT. Protein: CASSLFTGVNSPLHF.

The J gene is TRBJ1-5, the V gene TRBV5-1; TRBD1 matches 8 bases. Germline-derived CDR1 and CDR2 are SGHRS and YFSETQ. CDR3 length equals 13 residues. The V gene end was trimmed by 5 bases and the J gene end by 5 bases; junction bases not matched to a gene: 3. CDR3 loop: CASRLDRDQPQHF. The DNA of the CDR3 is TGCGCCAGCAGACTGGACAGGGATCAGCCCCAGCATTTT.

V usage is TRBV5-1 and J usage is TRBJ2-5; D not certain. V was shortened by 4 bases and J by 2 bases, with 12 bases between the two germline ends. Germline V gene sequence: CDR1 SGHRS, CDR2 YFSETQ. CDR3 size: 14 residues. The CDR3 spells CASSPTQTQETQYF. CDR3 nucleotide sequence: TGCGCCAGCAGCCCCACCCAGACTCAAGAGACCCAGTACTTC.

In the case of this clone: Other DNA variants within this sample encode the same CDR3. This chain connects TRBV12-3 or TRBV12-4 to TRBJ1-2; the D gene is possibly TRBD1 (6 bases). Between the trimmed V and J ends, which lost 3 bases and 6 bases, there was a span of 11 bases. The CDR3 spans 13 residues. DNA of the CDR3: TGTGCCAGCAGTTTGGGACAAGGGGATGGCTACACCTTC. Its protein is CASSLGQGDGYTF.

The chain uses TRBV21-1 and TRBJ1-2; TRBD1 is taken as the D call from the table, unchecked against the DNA. TRBV21-1 is annotated as a pseudogene. The CDR3 has 14 amino acids. CDR3 coding DNA: TGTGCCGGAAATACAGGGGCTCCTGAGTATGGCTACACCTTC. This gives the protein CAGNTGAPEYGYTF.

This clone was seen only once. The chain couples TRBV29-1 to TRBJ1-1; D not certain. Trimming left V 5 bases short and J 6 bases short, with 13 bases between. The CDR3 has 12 amino acids. CDR1 and CDR2 from the germline V gene are SQVTM and ANQGSEA. This chain's CDR3 is CSVWMGDPEAFF. The CDR3, as DNA: TGCAGCGTTTGGATGGGAGACCCTGAAGCTTTCTTT.

Here the CDR3 reads CASSEGGGKNIQYF. Here the CDR3 DNA reads TGTGCCAGCAGTGAAGGAGGAGGGAAAAACATTCAGTACTTC. The J gene is TRBJ2-4, the V gene TRBV6-1, with a tentative D call TRBD2 (6 bases). The CDR3 runs 14 residues. Germline V lookup: CDR1 MNHNS, CDR2 SASEGT. The germline V and J ends were trimmed by 1 base and 4 bases, with 8 bases remaining between them.